Each of the 27 T cell receptor beta chains below was sequenced from the same sample in a study of cytomegalovirus exposure and HLA in healthy donors. 13 Jbeta primers and 60 Vbeta primers were used for the PCR. TCRdb keeps only in-frame clones here, not all; method: immunoSEQ multiplex PCR. The sample contains tens of thousands of clones, around four fifths of which appear only once. The sample was PBMCs. The source of these receptors is a male donor in good health and CMV-seropositive.

The rearrangement joins TRBV9 to TRBJ2-3, with D perhaps matching TRBD2 (5 bases). The ends were cut back, 0 bases at V and 0 bases at J, with 11 bases in the middle. CDR1 and CDR2 (germline): SGDLS, YYNGEE. The CDR3 is made up of 16 amino acids. The CDR3 nucleotides read TGTGCCAGCAGCGTAGCCCCGGGATCTAGCACAGATACGCAGTATTTT. It yields the protein CASSVAPGSSTDTQYF.

The CDR3, as DNA: TGTGCCAGCACCCGGACAGCGACAAACTATGGCTACACCTTC. It yields the protein CASTRTATNYGYTF. The V call is TRBV28, the J call TRBJ1-2; TRBD1 is a possible D gene (6 bases). Per germline, CDR1 MDHEN and CDR2 SYDVKM. This CDR3 is built from 14 residues. Deletions cut 7 bases from V and 2 bases from J, with 14 bases between.

This rearrangement joins TRBV5-1 to TRBJ2-7; TRBD2 aligns across 10 bases. From germline, CDR1 is SGHRS and CDR2 YFSETQ. The CDR3 is 17 residues long. J lost 0 bases, V lost 4 bases, and 10 bases had no gene match. The CDR3 DNA is TGCGCCAGCAGCCTGGTGGGACTAGCGACTCCCTCCTACGAGCAGTACTTC. It is translated as CASSLVGLATPSYEQYF.

A word on this clone: In the same sample, other DNA sequences code for this CDR3. The CDR3 region is CASSPLGGGETQYF. In DNA, the CDR3 is TGTGCCAGCTCACCACTTGGAGGAGGGGAGACCCAGTACTTC. The chain employs TRBV18 and TRBJ2-5; maybe TRBD2 (6 bases). The CDR3 totals 14 residues. Deletions cut 1 base from V and 5 bases from J, with 11 bases between. From germline, CDR1 is KGHSH and CDR2 LQKENI.

This clone was detected only a few times. J is TRBJ2-7 and V is TRBV14; unclear D gene. This CDR3 has 13 amino acids. V was clipped by 3 bases and J by 3 bases, with 9 bases between them. CDR1 is SGHDN and CDR2 is FVKESK in the germline V gene. The CDR3 loop is CASSQHSSYEQYF. The CDR3 bases are TGTGCCAGCAGCCAGCACAGTAGCTACGAGCAGTACTTC.

This chain connects TRBV27 to TRBJ2-7, with D uncertain. Trimming took off 4 bases at V and 7 bases at J, with 11 bases between the two ends. CDR1 is MNHEY, CDR2 SMNVEV, per germline (reference sequence). The CDR3 runs 12 residues. CDR3 amino acids: CASSSYPREQYF. CDR3 sequence (DNA): TGTGCCAGCAGTTCATACCCTAGGGAGCAGTACTTC.

This clone was counted a few times. The chain is built from TRBV2 and TRBJ2-7, with D perhaps matching TRBD2 (5 bases). The DNA matches TRBJ2-1 better at its end, which makes the J call doubtful. This CDR3 spans 15 amino acids. From germline, CDR1 is SNHLY and CDR2 FYNNEI. This CDR3 reads CASSVKDSGNSEQFF. The CDR3 DNA reads as TGTGCCAGCAGCGTGAAGGACTCTGGAAACTCCGAGCAGTTCTTC.

The chain recombines TRBV28 with TRBJ1-5, with 7 positions matching TRBD1. Trimming at V came to 4 bases and at J to 4 bases, leaving 7 bases not matched to a gene. Germline V gene lookup returns CDR1 MDHEN and CDR2 SYDVKM. The CDR3 totals 15 residues. This CDR3 is CASSSHRGLNQPQHF. The CDR3 DNA sequence: TGTGCCAGCAGTTCGCACAGGGGTTTAAATCAGCCCCAGCATTTT. Drawing the rest from reference TRBV28 and TRBJ1-5, the complete variable domain is DVKVTQSSRYLVKRTGEKVFLECVQDMDHENMFWYRQDPGLGLRLIYFSYDVKMKEKGDIPEGYSVSREKKERFSLILESASTNQTSMYLCASSSHRGLNQPQHFGDGTRLSIL.

The rearrangement uses TRBV7-2 and TRBJ1-5; possible D gene TRBD1, 6 bases. Trimming pared 6 bases from V and 1 base from J, leaving 10 bases between. The CDR3 has 14 residues. Germline V gene sequence: CDR1 SGHTA, CDR2 FQGNSA. The CDR3 spells CASSLGHSNQPQHF. The CDR3 coding sequence is TGTGCCAGCAGTTTGGGACACAGCAATCAGCCCCAGCATTTT.

V gene TRBV25-1 combines with J gene TRBJ2-1; 10 bases agree with TRBD1. Trimming cost V 3 bases and J 6 bases; bases outside gene matches: 8. The CDR3 covers 16 residues. Germline CDR1 MGHDK, CDR2 SYGVNS. CDR3 protein: CASSEKGQGGFNEQFF. The CDR3 DNA reads as TGTGCCAGCAGTGAGAAAGGACAGGGGGGGTTCAATGAGCAGTTCTTC.

This chain uses TRBV18 with TRBJ2-5; 14 bases match TRBD2. Trimming cost V 3 bases and J 4 bases; bases outside gene matches: 10. Per the germline V gene, CDR1 is KGHSH and CDR2 is LQKENI. The CDR3 spans 18 residues. The CDR3 sequence: CASSPLPGLAGVRETQYF. The CDR3 DNA reads as TGTGCCAGCTCACCCTTACCGGGACTAGCGGGAGTACGAGAGACCCAGTACTTC.

This chain joins TRBV7-9 and TRBJ2-5; 10 bases line up with TRBD2. Per germline, CDR1 SEHNR and CDR2 FQNEAQ (reference sequence). The CDR3 loop spans 15 amino acids. V lost 5 bases, J lost 0 bases, and 3 bases stayed unmatched. This CDR3 is CASSRTSGYQETQYF. The CDR3 coding sequence is TGTGCCAGCAGCAGGACTAGCGGCTACCAAGAGACCCAGTACTTC.

The chain couples TRBV11-2 to TRBJ2-7; 11 bases fit TRBD2. After removal of 5 bases from V and 3 bases from J, the junction contained 6 bases not matched to a gene. Germline CDR1 SGHAT, CDR2 FQNNGV. CDR3 length: 15 amino acids. CDR3 sequence reads: CASSPLAGAFYEQYF. CDR3 sequence (DNA): TGTGCCAGCAGCCCACTAGCGGGAGCGTTCTACGAGCAGTACTTC.

The J gene is TRBJ2-1, the V gene TRBV7-7; 9 nucleotides line up with TRBD1. The germline V gene has CDR1 SSHAT and CDR2 FNYEAQ (reference sequence). V dropped 2 bases and J dropped 5; count of bases not matched to a gene: 7. This CDR3 has 16 residues. The CDR3 protein is CASSLRAGDRDNEQFF. CDR3 nucleotides: TGTGCCAGCAGCTTAAGGGCCGGGGACAGGGACAATGAGCAGTTCTTC.

The chain joins TRBV10-2 to TRBJ2-1; D remains ambiguous. Germline lookup yields CDR1 WSHSY and CDR2 SAAADI. Between the trimmed V and J ends, which lost 2 bases and 8 bases, there was a span of 10 bases. This CDR3 is built from 13 residues. CDR3 nucleotides: TGCGCCAGCAGTGAGCCCGCTTCGGATGAGCAGTTCTTC. Translation gives CASSEPASDEQFF.

The rearrangement links TRBV19 to TRBJ2-7, with D possibly being TRBD1 (6 bases). V was cut by 6 bases and J by 0 bases, with 9 bases left in between. Germline V gene data show CDR1 as LNHDA and CDR2 as SQIVND (reference sequence). CDR3 length: 13 residues. CDR3 amino acids: CASSRDNSYEQYF. DNA of the CDR3: TGTGCCAGTAGCAGGGACAACTCCTACGAGCAGTACTTC.

The rearrangement joins TRBV5-6 to TRBJ1-2, with 8 bases identical to TRBD1. Germline V gives CDR1 SGHDT, CDR2 YYEEEE. The CDR3 extends over 16 amino acids. Trimming removed 3 bases from V and 0 bases from J; junction bases left unmatched: 7. CDR3 in amino acids: CASSSRYRGTNYGYTF. For the CDR3, the DNA is TGTGCCAGCAGCTCGCGATACAGGGGGACTAACTATGGCTACACCTTC.

This clone was observed a handful of times. This rearrangement joins TRBV5-5 to TRBJ2-7, with D perhaps TRBD1 (5 bases). Trimming shortened V by 0 bases and J by 3 bases, and 13 bases separated the two germline ends. The germline V gene has CDR1 SGHKS and CDR2 YYEKEE (reference sequence). The CDR3 runs to 15 residues. The CDR3 sequence is CASSLEDGHGYEQYF. As DNA, the CDR3 is TGTGCCAGCAGCTTGGAAGACGGACACGGCTACGAGCAGTACTTC.

This clone was picked up a small number of times. The chain recombines TRBV20-1 with TRBJ1-2; the D is unclear. V lost 2 bases and J 4 bases, leaving 5 bases between the germline ends. The germline gives CDR1 DFQATT, CDR2 SNEGSKA (reference sequence). CDR3 length: 11 residues. This CDR3 reads CSARHSYGYTF. CDR3 coding DNA: TGCAGTGCTAGACATTCCTATGGCTACACCTTC.

The chain combines TRBV10-3 with TRBJ1-5; possibly TRBD1 for D (5 bases). Trimming stripped 1 base from V and 6 bases from J, with 10 bases between. Germline V gene sequence: CDR1 ENHRY, CDR2 SYGVKD. The length of the CDR3 is 14 residues. This CDR3 reads CAISELTGVQPQHF. DNA for the CDR3: TGTGCCATCAGTGAGTTAACAGGTGTTCAGCCCCAGCATTTT.

The chain uses TRBV28 and TRBJ1-5; D is perhaps TRBD1 (6 bases). V lost 8 bases, J lost 3 bases, and 14 bases lay in between. Germline V lookup: CDR1 MDHEN, CDR2 SYDVKM. The CDR3 length is 14 residues. The CDR3 is CASSRPGDNQPQHF. The CDR3 DNA reads as TGTGCCAGCTCTAGGCCAGGGGACAATCAGCCCCAGCATTTT.

The CDR3 DNA sequence: TGTGCCACCAGCAGCGAGCACAAAACAGGAGTTAATGAAAAACTGTTTTTT. It is translated as CATSSEHKTGVNEKLFF. This chain links TRBV15 with TRBJ1-4; weak D call: TRBD1 (5 bases). The V gene's germline CDR1 is LNHNV and CDR2 YYDKDF (reference sequence). Between the trimmed V and J ends, which lost 3 bases and 4 bases, there was a span of 18 bases. The CDR3 loop spans 17 amino acids. Supplemented by reference TRBV15 and TRBJ1-4, the full variable domain reads DAMVIQNPRYQVTQFGKPVTLSCSQTLNHNVMYWYQQKSSQAPKLLFHYYDKDFNNEADTPDNFQSRRPNTSFCFLDIRSPGLGDTAMYLCATSSEHKTGVNEKLFFGSGTQLSVL.

The J gene is TRBJ1-1, the V gene TRBV27; D might be TRBD1 (5 bases). The germline V and J ends were trimmed by 2 bases and 7 bases, with 11 bases remaining between them. This CDR3 has 13 amino acids. Germline lookup yields CDR1 MNHEY and CDR2 SMNVEV (reference sequence). The CDR3 bases are TGTGCCAGCAGTTTAAGGGGAGGGCATGAAGCTTTCTTT. It encodes CASSLRGGHEAFF.

The rearrangement uses TRBV11-2 and TRBJ2-7; 9 nucleotides line up with TRBD1. Germline V gene lookup returns CDR1 SGHAT and CDR2 FQNNGV. V dropped 6 bases and J dropped 6; count of bases not matched to a gene: 9. The CDR3 is made up of 14 amino acids. The CDR3 sequence: CASSTWTGEGEQYF. In DNA, the CDR3 is TGTGCCAGCAGTACCTGGACAGGGGAAGGCGAGCAGTACTTC.

The chain's CDR3 is CASSFLSRTSGRNEQFF. DNA for the CDR3: TGCGCCAGCAGCTTCCTGTCCAGGACTAGCGGGAGAAATGAGCAGTTCTTC. The rearrangement joins TRBV5-1 to TRBJ2-1; 13 nucleotides line up with TRBD2. Unmatched junction bases numbered 9, after V lost 2 bases and J lost 7 bases. The germline V gene has CDR1 SGHRS and CDR2 YFSETQ. This CDR3 comprises 17 residues. The entire variable domain, with the rest obtained from reference TRBV5-1 and TRBJ2-1, is as follows: KAGVTQTPRYLIKTRGQQVTLSCSPISGHRSVSWYQQTPGQGLQFLFEYFSETQRNKGNFPGRFSGRQFSNSRSEMNVSTLELGDSALYLCASSFLSRTSGRNEQFFGPGTRLTVL.

J is TRBJ2-1 and V is TRBV15; no reliable D call. CDR1 and CDR2 from the germline V gene are LNHNV and YYDKDF (reference sequence). The CDR3 is made up of 16 amino acids. Trimming took off 0 bases at V and 0 bases at J, with 9 bases between the two ends. CDR3 in amino acids: CATSRDPLRSYNEQFF. In DNA form, the CDR3 reads TGTGCCACCAGCAGAGATCCCCTACGCTCCTACAATGAGCAGTTCTTC.

Details on this clone: A read error may account for a junction end that differs from germline. This chain links TRBV2 with TRBJ2-7, with D unresolved. Germline lookup yields CDR1 SNHLY and CDR2 FYNNEI. This CDR3 spans 18 amino acids. This CDR3 is CAISERADAPQKTYEQYF. The DNA for the CDR3 is TGTGCCATCAGTGAACGAGCTGACGCCCCACAGAAAACCTACGAGCAGTACTTC.